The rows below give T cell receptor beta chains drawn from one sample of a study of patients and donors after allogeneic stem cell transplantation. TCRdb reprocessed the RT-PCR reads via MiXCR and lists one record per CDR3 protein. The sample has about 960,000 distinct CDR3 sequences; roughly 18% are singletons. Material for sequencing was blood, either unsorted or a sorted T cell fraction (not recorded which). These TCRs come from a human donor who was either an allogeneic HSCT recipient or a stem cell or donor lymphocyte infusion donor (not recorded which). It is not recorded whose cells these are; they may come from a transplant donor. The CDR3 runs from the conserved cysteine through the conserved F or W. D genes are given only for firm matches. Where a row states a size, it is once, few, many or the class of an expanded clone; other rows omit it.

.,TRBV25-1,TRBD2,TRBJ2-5,CASTSGRAQYF,TGTGCCAGCACTAGCGGGAGAGCCCAGTACTTC
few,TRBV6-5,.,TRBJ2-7,CASSYSRELSYEQYF,TGTGCCAGCAGTTACTCGAGGGAGTTATCCTACGAGCAGTACTTC
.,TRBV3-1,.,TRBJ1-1,CASSPRTEMKNTEAFF,TGTGCCAGCAGCCCCCGGACAGAAATGAAGAACACTGAAGCTTTCTTT
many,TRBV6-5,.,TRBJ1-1,CASSYRGNTEAFF,TGTGCCAGCAGTTACAGGGGGAACACTGAAGCTTTCTTT
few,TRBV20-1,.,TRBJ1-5,CSALSDWGSNQPQHF,TGCAGTGCTCTGTCGGATTGGGGTAGCAATCAGCCCCAGCATTTT
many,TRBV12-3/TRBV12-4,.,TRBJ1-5,CASSPTAFQPQHF,TGTGCCAGCAGTCCCACAGCCTTTCAGCCCCAGCATTTT
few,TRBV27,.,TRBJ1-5,CASSVEPGYNQPQHF,TGTGCCAGCAGTGTAGAACCAGGGTACAATCAGCCCCAGCATTTT
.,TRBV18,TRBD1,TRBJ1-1,CASSPGDRVSTEAFF,TGTGCCAGCTCACCAGGCGACAGGGTGAGCACTGAAGCTTTCTTT
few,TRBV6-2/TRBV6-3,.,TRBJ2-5,CASIPSSLARTQYF,TGTGCCAGCATACCGTCATCCCTAGCCAGAACCCAGTACTTC
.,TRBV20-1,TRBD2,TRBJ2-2,CSASSSGKGTGELFF,TGCAGTGCTTCGTCAAGCGGGAAAGGCACCGGGGAGCTGTTTTTT
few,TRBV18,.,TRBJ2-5,CASSPKEGETQYF,TGTGCCAGCTCACCAAAGGAGGGGGAGACCCAGTACTTC
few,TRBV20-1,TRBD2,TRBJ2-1,CSARDAAGGRNEQFF,TGCAGTGCTAGAGATGCAGCGGGGGGGCGCAATGAGCAGTTCTTC
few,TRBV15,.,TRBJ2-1,CATSRRTGSYNEQFF,TGTGCCACCAGCAGAAGAACAGGGAGTTACAATGAGCAGTTCTTC
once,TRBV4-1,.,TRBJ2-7,CASSQGLGRRYEQYF,TGCGCCAGCAGCCAAGGCTTGGGGAGAAGGTACGAGCAGTACTTC
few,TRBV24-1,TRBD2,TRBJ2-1,CATSEDGLAGIYNEQFF,TGTGCCACCAGTGAAGATGGACTAGCGGGGATATACAATGAGCAGTTCTTC
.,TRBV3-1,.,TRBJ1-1,CASSRKGVGDTEAFF,TGTGCCAGCAGCCGAAAGGGTGTTGGGGACACTGAAGCTTTCTTT
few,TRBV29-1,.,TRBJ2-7,CSLPTYEQYF,TGCAGCCTTCCTACCTACGAGCAGTACTTC
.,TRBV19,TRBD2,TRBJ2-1,CASNIAGEDEQFF,TGTGCCAGTAATATAGCGGGAGAGGATGAGCAGTTCTTC
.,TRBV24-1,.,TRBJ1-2,CATSAETGGYTF,TGTGCCACCAGCGCTGAGACAGGAGGCTACACCTTC
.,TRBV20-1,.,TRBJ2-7,CSALSGRPGVNEQYF,TGCAGTGCCCTCTCCGGAAGGCCAGGGGTCAACGAGCAGTACTTC
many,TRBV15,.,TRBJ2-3,CATSRRLTDTQYF,TGTGCCACCAGCAGGAGACTCACAGATACGCAGTATTTT
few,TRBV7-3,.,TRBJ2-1,CASSLGPQRDEQFF,TGTGCCAGCAGCTTAGGCCCCCAACGGGATGAGCAGTTCTTC
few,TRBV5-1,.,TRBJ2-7,CASSPTAATRYEQYF,TGCGCCAGCAGCCCAACCGCGGCTACACGCTACGAGCAGTACTTC
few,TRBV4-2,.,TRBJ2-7,CASSQAASEAYEQYF,TGTGCCAGCAGCCAAGCCGCTAGCGAGGCCTACGAGCAGTACTTC
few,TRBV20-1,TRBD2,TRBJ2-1,CSALTLAGGRAEQFF,TGCAGTGCTCTTACATTAGCGGGGGGGCGAGCAGAGCAGTTCTTC
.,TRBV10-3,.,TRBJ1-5,CAVSQGDSNQPQHF,TGTGCCGTCTCACAGGGAGATAGCAATCAGCCCCAGCATTTT
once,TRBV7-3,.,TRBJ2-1,CASSQGSSRNEQFF,TGTGCCAGCAGCCAAGGGTCTAGTCGGAATGAGCAGTTCTTC
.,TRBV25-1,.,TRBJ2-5,CASSEPGRETQYF,TGTGCCAGCAGTGAACCAGGGAGGGAGACCCAGTACTTC
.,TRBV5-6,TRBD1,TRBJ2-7,CASSLDRGHGEQYF,TGTGCCAGCAGCTTGGACAGGGGGCATGGCGAGCAGTACTTC
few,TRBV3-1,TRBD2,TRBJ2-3,CASSQGQASGYTDTQYF,TGTGCCAGCAGCCAAGGGCAGGCTAGCGGATATACAGATACGCAGTATTTT
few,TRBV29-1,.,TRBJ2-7,CSVARADYEQYF,TGCAGCGTTGCCAGGGCCGACTACGAGCAGTACTTC
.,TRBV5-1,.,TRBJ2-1,CASSLAPQNEQFF,TGCGCCAGCAGCCTGGCCCCACAGAATGAGCAGTTCTTC
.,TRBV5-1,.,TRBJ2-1,CASSLKLNEQFF,TGCGCCAGCAGCTTGAAGCTTAATGAGCAGTTCTTC
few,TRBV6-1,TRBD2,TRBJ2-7,CATWGGYMHEQYF,TGTGCCACCTGGGGAGGGTACATGCACGAGCAGTACTTC
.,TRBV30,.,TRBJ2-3,CAWSVRDSTDTQYF,TGTGCCTGGAGTGTAAGGGACTCAACAGATACGCAGTATTTT
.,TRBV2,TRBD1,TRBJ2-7,CASRSHDRAWEQYF,TGTGCCAGCAGGAGCCACGACAGGGCTTGGGAGCAGTACTTC
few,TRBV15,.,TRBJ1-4,CATSKEGGRNEKLFF,TGTGCCACCAGCAAAGAGGGGGGACGTAATGAAAAACTGTTTTTT
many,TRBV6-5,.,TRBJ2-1,CASSSPMSEQFF,TGTGCCAGCAGTTCCCCGATGAGTGAGCAGTTCTTC
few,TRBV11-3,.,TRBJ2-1,CASSLAGLIIYNEQFF,TGTGCCAGCAGCTTAGCCGGACTCATCATATACAATGAGCAGTTCTTC
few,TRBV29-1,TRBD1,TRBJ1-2,CSVALTGKVNYGYTF,TGCAGCGTGGCCCTGACAGGGAAGGTGAACTATGGCTACACCTTC
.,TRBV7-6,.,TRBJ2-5,CASRDPTTQYF,TGTGCCAGCAGGGACCCAACTACCCAGTACTTC
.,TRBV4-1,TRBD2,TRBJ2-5,CASSHGLAGGETQYF,TGCGCCAGCAGCCACGGACTAGCGGGAGGAGAGACCCAGTACTTC
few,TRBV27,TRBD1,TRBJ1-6,CASSRGQGDSPLHF,TGTGCCAGCAGTAGGGGACAGGGCGACTCACCCCTCCACTTT
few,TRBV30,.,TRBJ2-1,CACRGISSYNEQFF,TGTGCCTGCAGGGGCATAAGCTCCTACAATGAGCAGTTCTTC
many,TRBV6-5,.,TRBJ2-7,CASSYYGSSYEQYF,TGTGCCAGCAGTTACTATGGGAGCTCCTACGAGCAGTACTTC
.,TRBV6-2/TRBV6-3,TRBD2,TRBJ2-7,CASSPIRLAGGDEQYF,TGTGCCAGCAGTCCGATTCGACTAGCGGGGGGGGACGAGCAGTACTTC
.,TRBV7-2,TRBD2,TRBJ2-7,CASSLVAGGLYEQYF,TGTGCCAGCAGCTTAGTTGCGGGGGGGCTCTACGAGCAGTACTTC
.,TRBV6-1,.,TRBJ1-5,CACGGSQKTNQPQHF,TGTGCCTGCGGCGGCAGCCAGAAAACGAATCAGCCCCAGCATTTT
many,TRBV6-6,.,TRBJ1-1,CASSYIRTEAFF,TGTGCCAGCAGTTATATAAGGACTGAAGCTTTCTTT
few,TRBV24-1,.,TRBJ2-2,CATSDFGRLFF,TGTGCCACCAGTGATTTCGGAAGGCTGTTTTTT